This T cell receptor beta chain was captured by sequencing in a study of cytomegalovirus exposure and HLA in healthy donors. A word on this clone: Relative to the germline gene, one junction end is altered; a read error may explain this.

The PCR ran on 60 Vbeta and 13 Jbeta primers. This table comes from immunoSEQ multiplex PCR, and its TCRdb copy is limited to in-frame clones, with some not included. Its table lists about 110,000 clones. CDR3 length: 14 residues. CDR1 and CDR2 from the germline V gene are SEHNR and FQNEAQ (reference sequence). Sequencing was done on a sample of PBMCs. This TCR was sampled from a man aged 35-49 years in good health and CMV-seropositive. This sequence joins TRBV7-9 and TRBJ2-1, with a weak D call TRBD2 (6 bases). For the CDR3, the DNA is TGTGCCAGCAGCTTATTAACTAGCTACCATGAGCAGTTCTTC. Amino acids: CASSLLTSYHEQFF. The full variable domain, with the rest looked up from reference TRBV7-9 and TRBJ2-1, is DTGVSQNPRHKITKRGQNVTFRCDPISEHNRLYWYRQTLGQGPEFLTYFQNEAQLEKSRLLSDRFSAERPKGSFSTLEIQRTEQGDSAMYLCASSLLTSYHEQFFGPGTRLTVL.